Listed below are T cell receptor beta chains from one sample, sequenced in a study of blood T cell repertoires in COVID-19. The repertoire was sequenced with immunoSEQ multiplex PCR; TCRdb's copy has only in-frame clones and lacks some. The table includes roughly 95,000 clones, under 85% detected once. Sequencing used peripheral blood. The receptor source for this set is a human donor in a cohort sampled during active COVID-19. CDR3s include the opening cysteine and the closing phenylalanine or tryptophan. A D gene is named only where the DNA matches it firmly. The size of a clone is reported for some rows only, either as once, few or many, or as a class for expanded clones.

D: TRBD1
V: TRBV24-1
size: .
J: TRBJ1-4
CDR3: CATSDQGAPNEKLFF
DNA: TGTGCCACCAGTGACCAGGGGGCGCCTAATGAAAAACTGTTTTTT

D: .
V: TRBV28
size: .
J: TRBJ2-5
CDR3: CASSLPGLGGETQYF
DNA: TGTGCCAGCAGCCTTCCGGGGCTGGGAGGAGAGACCCAGTACTTC

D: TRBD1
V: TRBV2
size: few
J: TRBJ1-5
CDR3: CASNRGQGEKPQHF
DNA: TGTGCCAGCAATCGAGGACAGGGCGAGAAGCCCCAGCATTTT

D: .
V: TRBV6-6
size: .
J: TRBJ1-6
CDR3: CASSPPRQTSSYNSPLHF
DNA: TGTGCCAGCAGTCCCCCGCGACAGACAAGCTCCTATAATTCACCCCTCCACTTT

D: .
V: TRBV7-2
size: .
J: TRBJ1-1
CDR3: CASSLGANTEAFF
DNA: TGTGCCAGCAGCTTAGGAGCGAACACTGAAGCTTTCTTT

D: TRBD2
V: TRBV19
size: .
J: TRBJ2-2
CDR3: CASSLAGPNTGELFF
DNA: TGTGCCAGTAGCCTAGCGGGCCCGAACACCGGGGAGCTGTTTTTT

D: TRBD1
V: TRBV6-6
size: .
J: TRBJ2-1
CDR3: CASRSGGGNEQFF
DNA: TGTGCCAGCAGATCAGGGGGCGGCAATGAGCAGTTCTTC

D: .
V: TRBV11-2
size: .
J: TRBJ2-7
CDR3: CASTITTGEQYF
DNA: TGTGCCAGCACCATAACAACGGGCGAGCAGTACTTC

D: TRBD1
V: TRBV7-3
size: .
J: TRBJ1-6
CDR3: CASSRQGENSPLHF
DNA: TGTGCCAGCAGCCGACAGGGGGAGAATTCACCCCTCCACTTT

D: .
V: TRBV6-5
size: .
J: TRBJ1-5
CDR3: CASSSGPRYNQPQHF
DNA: TGTGCCAGCAGTTCAGGGCCACGATACAATCAGCCCCAGCATTTT